This T cell receptor beta chain is drawn from a study of control samples from healthy donors and cancer patients. The method was immunoSEQ multiplex PCR; TCRdb's version includes in-frame clones alone and lacks a portion of them. The data show over 150,000 clones, roughly 93% seen once. The sequenced material came from blood. The TCR was taken from a man younger than 35 in good health.

As DNA, the CDR3 is TGTGCCTGGAGTCGGGGGGGGGCCTCGTACGAGCAGTACTTC. Its protein is CAWSRGGASYEQYF. The rearrangement joins TRBV30 to TRBJ2-7, with 8 bases fitting TRBD2. The CDR3 length is 14 residues. J gave up 4 bases and V 2 bases, and 7 bases lay outside the gene matches. The germline CDR1 and CDR2 sequences are GTSNPN and SVGIG (reference sequence).